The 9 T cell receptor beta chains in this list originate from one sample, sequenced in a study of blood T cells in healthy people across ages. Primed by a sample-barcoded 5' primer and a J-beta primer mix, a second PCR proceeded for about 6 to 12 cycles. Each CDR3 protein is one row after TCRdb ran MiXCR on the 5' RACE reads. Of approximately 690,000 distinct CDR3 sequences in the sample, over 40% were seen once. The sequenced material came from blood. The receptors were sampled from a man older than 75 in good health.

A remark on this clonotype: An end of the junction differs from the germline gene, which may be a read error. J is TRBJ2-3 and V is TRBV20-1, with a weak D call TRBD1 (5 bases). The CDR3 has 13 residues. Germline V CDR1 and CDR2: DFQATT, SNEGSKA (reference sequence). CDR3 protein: CSAPRGQTGTQYF. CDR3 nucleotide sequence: TGCAGTGCCCCCCGAGGCCAAACAGGTACGCAGTATTTT.

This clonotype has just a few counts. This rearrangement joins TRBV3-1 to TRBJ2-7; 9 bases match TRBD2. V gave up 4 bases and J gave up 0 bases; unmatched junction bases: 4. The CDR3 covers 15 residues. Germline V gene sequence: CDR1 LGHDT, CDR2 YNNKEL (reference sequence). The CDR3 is CASSLSGSSSYEQYF. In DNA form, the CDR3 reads TGTGCCAGCAGCCTTAGCGGGAGCAGCTCCTACGAGCAGTACTTC.

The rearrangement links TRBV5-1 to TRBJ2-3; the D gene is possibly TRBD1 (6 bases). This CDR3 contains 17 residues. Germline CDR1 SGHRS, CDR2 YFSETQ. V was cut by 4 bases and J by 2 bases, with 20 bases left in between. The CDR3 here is CASSAGHGQPDTDTQYF. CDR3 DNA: TGCGCCAGCAGCGCGGGTCATGGACAGCCAGACACAGATACGCAGTATTTT.

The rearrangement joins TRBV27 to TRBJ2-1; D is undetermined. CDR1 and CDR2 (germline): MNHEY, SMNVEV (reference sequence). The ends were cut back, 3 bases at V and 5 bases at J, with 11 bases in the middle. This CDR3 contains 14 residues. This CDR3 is CASSFWQANNEQFF. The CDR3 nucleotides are TGTGCCAGCAGTTTTTGGCAGGCTAACAATGAGCAGTTCTTC.

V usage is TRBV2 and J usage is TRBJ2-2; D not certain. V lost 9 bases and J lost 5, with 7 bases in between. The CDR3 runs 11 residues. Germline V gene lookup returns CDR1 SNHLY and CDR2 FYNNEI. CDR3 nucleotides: TGTGCCAGGGGAAGGACCGGGGAGCTGTTTTTT. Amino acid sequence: CARGRTGELFF.

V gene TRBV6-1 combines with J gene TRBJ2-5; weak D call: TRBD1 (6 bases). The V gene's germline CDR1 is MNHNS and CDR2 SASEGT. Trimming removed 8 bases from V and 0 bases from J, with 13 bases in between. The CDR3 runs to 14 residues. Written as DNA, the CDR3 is TGTGCCAGCGCAACAGGGACGTACCAAGAGACCCAGTACTTC. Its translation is CASATGTYQETQYF.

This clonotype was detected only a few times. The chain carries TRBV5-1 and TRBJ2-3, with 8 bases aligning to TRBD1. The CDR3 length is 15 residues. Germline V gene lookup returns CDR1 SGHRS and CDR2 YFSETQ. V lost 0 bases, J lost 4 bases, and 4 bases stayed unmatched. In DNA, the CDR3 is TGCGCCAGCAGCTTGGACAGGGGGAACGCAGATACGCAGTATTTT. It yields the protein CASSLDRGNADTQYF.

Here the CDR3 DNA reads TGTGCCAGCAGTTTTGAATCGGGTTTAGGGGGCTACGAGCAGTACTTC. It is translated as CASSFESGLGGYEQYF. The V and J genes are TRBV12-3 or TRBV12-4 and TRBJ2-7, with D possibly being TRBD1 (6 bases). This CDR3 region has 16 residues. V lost 3 bases, J lost 3 bases, and 18 bases lay in between.

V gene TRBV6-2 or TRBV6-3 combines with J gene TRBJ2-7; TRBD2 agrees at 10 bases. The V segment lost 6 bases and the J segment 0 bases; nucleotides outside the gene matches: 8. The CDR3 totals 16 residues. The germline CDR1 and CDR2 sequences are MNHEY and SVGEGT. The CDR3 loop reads CASRRSGGAISYEQYF. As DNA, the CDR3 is TGTGCCAGCAGACGAAGCGGGGGGGCCATCTCCTACGAGCAGTACTTC.